This T cell receptor (beta chain) appears in the sequencing data of a study of blood T cell repertoires in COVID-19. Study-wide background: Italy, Spain and the United States were the sources of the convalescent and acute COVID-19 samples. PBMCs, B-cell-depleted T cells, or T cells were the source of the cDNA or gDNA that made up the material.

CDR1 and CDR2 from the germline V gene are SGDLS and YYNGEE. The length of the CDR3 is 12 residues. V lost 3 bases and J 2 bases, leaving 6 bases between the germline ends. Under the authors' procedure: Amplification with reference gene primers provided the estimates of nucleated cell counts. The method was immunoSEQ multiplex PCR; TCRdb's version includes in-frame clones alone and lacks a portion of them. D and trimming were read from the DNA, whereas the V and J calls and clone size are those reported in that table. The data show a few hundred thousand clones, with around 87% seen just once and under 2.5% held by the top ten.

The sequencing sample was made of peripheral blood. The receptor was isolated from a woman in her 50s with acute or convalescent COVID-19. The chain combines TRBV9 with TRBJ2-7; D call uncertain. This chain's CDR3 is CASSGLTYEQYF. The CDR3 DNA follows: TGTGCCAGCAGCGGCCTAACCTACGAGCAGTACTTC.